This entry features one T cell receptor beta chain sequence. RNA in amounts of 0.5 to 1 ug was reverse transcribed with random hexamers. TCRdb called the immunoSEQ multiplex PCR reads again in MiXCR, with one record for every CDR3 protein. The sample contains about 210,000 distinct CDR3 sequences, approximately 95% of which appear only once. The V end lost 7 bases, the J end lost 2 bases, and 9 bases lay between the germline ends. The CDR3 spans 13 residues. This entry comes from a study of CD8 T cells in Susac syndrome. The sample comprised CD4+ T cells from PBMCs. This sequence was found in a human donor with multiple sclerosis. J is TRBJ1-5 and V is TRBV12-3 or TRBV12-4; D ambiguous. The CDR3 region is CASTPRGNQPQHF. CDR3 nucleotides: TGTGCCAGCACTCCGCGGGGCAATCAGCCCCAGCATTTT.